This passage covers 21 T cell receptor beta chains from one sample sequenced in a study of shared clonotypes between healthy human individuals. TCRdb's table, derived via immunoSEQ multiplex PCR, lists solely in-frame clones and lacks some. Of 2 million to 2.5 million clones listed, just over 90% are singletons. Sequenced material: naive CD4+ T cells from PBMCs. Sample subset: CD45RA+ positively selected. Receptors were obtained from a man aged 18-30 years in good health. Some clones in this sample may be carry-over from other donors' samples.

The chain joins TRBV5-1 to TRBJ2-2; 8 nucleotides agree with TRBD2. After removal of 9 bases from V and 7 bases from J, the junction contained 17 bases not matched to a gene. The germline gives CDR1 SGHRS, CDR2 YFSETQ. The CDR3 totals 16 residues. DNA of the CDR3: TGCGCCACCTCACTCCAAGCGGGGGCGATGAACGGGGAGCTGTTTTTT. Its translation is CATSLQAGAMNGELFF.

This rearrangement joins TRBV15 to TRBJ2-1; tentatively, D is TRBD2 (5 bases). Germline values: CDR1 LNHNV, CDR2 YYDKDF (reference sequence). V was clipped by 6 bases and J by 2 bases, with 14 bases between them. The CDR3 is 15 residues long. The DNA of the CDR3 is TGTGCCACCAGAAGGGTAGGAGGAACCTACAATGAGCAGTTCTTC. Translated, it gives CATRRVGGTYNEQFF.

The chain recombines TRBV10-3 with TRBJ1-1, with a tentative D call TRBD1 (5 bases). The CDR3 is 15 amino acids. Trimming pared 7 bases from V and 1 base from J, leaving 16 bases between. Looked up from germline, CDR1 is ENHRY and CDR2 is SYGVKD. CDR3 sequence reads: CAITPFQGGNTEAFF. CDR3 DNA sequence: TGTGCCATCACCCCGTTCCAGGGAGGGAACACTGAAGCTTTCTTT.

The chain recombines TRBV29-1 with TRBJ2-5; 7 bases line up with TRBD1. This CDR3 spans 13 amino acids. Trimming took 3 bases from V and 2 from J; bases not matched to a gene: 3. The V gene's germline CDR1 is SQVTM and CDR2 ANQGSEA. CDR3 nucleotides: TGCAGCGTTGATGGGGGACAGCAAGAGACCCAGTACTTC. Encoded protein: CSVDGGQQETQYF.

CDR3: CASSPITLRPYEQYF. Here the CDR3 DNA reads TGTGCCAGCAGCCCCATCACTCTTCGTCCCTACGAGCAGTACTTC. The V gene is TRBV11-1, the J gene TRBJ2-7; D is undetermined. Germline CDR1 and CDR2: SGHAT and FQDESV (reference sequence). V was pared by 5 bases and J by 2 bases, with 16 bases between. There are 15 residues in the CDR3.

V is TRBV5-1 and J is TRBJ2-7; D is uncertain. Germline assignment: CDR1 SGHRS and CDR2 YFSETQ. Trimming left V 4 bases short and J 1 base short, with 15 bases between. CDR3 length: 15 amino acids. This CDR3 reads CASSIGSSESYEQYF. CDR3 DNA: TGCGCCAGCAGCATTGGATCGTCAGAATCCTACGAGCAGTACTTC.

The chain has TRBV4-1 and TRBJ2-7; perhaps D is TRBD1 or TRBD2 (6 bases each). This CDR3 has 16 residues. The V end was cut by 3 bases, the J end by 2 bases, with 17 bases between. The germline gives CDR1 MGHRA, CDR2 YSYEKL. The CDR3 coding sequence is TGCGCCAGCAGCCAGGCAGGGTGGGGGGCCGCCTACGAGCAGTACTTC. Its protein product is CASSQAGWGAAYEQYF.

The chain combines TRBV2 with TRBJ1-2; 7 bases are shared with TRBD1. Germline trimming cut 9 bases from V and 6 bases from J; bases unmatched to any gene: 10. CDR1 and CDR2 (germline): SNHLY, FYNNEI. The CDR3 totals 13 residues. CDR3 region: CARGQTQVDGYTF. The CDR3, as DNA: TGTGCCAGGGGACAGACCCAGGTCGATGGCTACACCTTC.

The CDR3 protein is CASSSRVQTRNYEQYF. The CDR3 DNA follows: TGTGCCAGCAGCTCGAGGGTCCAGACACGTAACTACGAGCAGTACTTC. V and J are TRBV11-2 and TRBJ2-7; possible D gene TRBD2, 5 bases. The germline gives CDR1 SGHAT, CDR2 FQNNGV. CDR3 size: 16 residues. Trimming took off 4 bases at V and 3 bases at J, with 19 bases between the two ends.

V gene TRBV10-3 combines with J gene TRBJ2-3; D may be TRBD2 (6 bases). The germline V and J ends were trimmed by 7 bases and 0 bases, with 8 bases remaining between them. CDR1 is ENHRY and CDR2 is SYGVKD in the germline V gene. CDR3 length: 13 residues. In nucleotides, the CDR3 is TGTGCCATCATGGGGGGAAGCACAGATACGCAGTATTTT. Amino acids: CAIMGGSTDTQYF.

This clone has a handful of counts. The chain combines TRBV28 with TRBJ1-1; TRBD1 aligns across 8 bases. The length of the CDR3 is 11 residues. Losses at the gene ends were 8 bases for V and 10 bases for J; bases not matched to a gene: 6. CDR1 MDHEN and CDR2 SYDVKM come from the germline V gene. The CDR3 spells CASRTGTGAFF. The CDR3 DNA follows: TGTGCCAGCCGGACAGGGACCGGAGCTTTCTTT.

CDR3 sequence reads: CASSVYPGRGDTEAFF. The CDR3 bases are TGTGCCAGTAGTGTATACCCGGGACGGGGAGACACTGAAGCTTTCTTT. The chain employs TRBV19 and TRBJ1-1; possibly TRBD1 for D (5 bases). CDR1 and CDR2 from the germline V gene are LNHDA and SQIVND (reference sequence). With 5 bases removed from V and 3 bases from J, the gap between germline ends came to 19 bases. CDR3 length: 16 amino acids.

The genes are TRBV29-1 and TRBJ2-7; possible D gene TRBD1, 6 bases. Trimming cost V 2 bases and J 1 base, with 12 bases left between them. Germline CDR1 and CDR2: SQVTM and ANQGSEA. The CDR3 has 14 residues. The chain's CDR3 is CSVETGRLSYEQYF. CDR3 bases: TGCAGCGTTGAAACAGGGCGGCTATCCTACGAGCAGTACTTC.

The genes are TRBV7-2 and TRBJ2-7; 12 nucleotides agree with TRBD2. Germline-derived CDR1 and CDR2 are SGHTA and FQGNSA. The CDR3 length is 21 residues. V shed 0 bases, J shed 3 bases, and the junction held 18 bases outside the gene matches. The DNA for the CDR3 is TGTGCCAGCAGCTTAGCGCTAAGCAGACTAGCGGGAGTAACCCCCGACTACGAGCAGTACTTC. This gives the protein CASSLALSRLAGVTPDYEQYF.

As concerns this clone: This sample includes further DNA sequences coding for the same CDR3. J is TRBJ2-1 and V is TRBV7-8; D could derive from TRBD1 or TRBD2 (5 bases each). Trimming took off 4 bases at V and 1 base at J, with 11 bases between the two ends. CDR1 SGHVS and CDR2 FQNEAQ come from the germline V gene. The CDR3 covers 15 residues. CDR3 nucleotide sequence: TGTGCCAGCAGCTCCCGGGGCGGGTCCTACAATGAGCAGTTCTTC. Amino acid sequence: CASSSRGGSYNEQFF. The variable domain in full, completed from reference TRBV7-8 and TRBJ2-1, reads GAGVSQSPRYKVAKRGQDVALRCDPISGHVSLFWYQQALGQGPEFLTYFQNEAQLDKSGLPSDRFFAERPEGSVSTLKIQRTQQEDSAVYLCASSSRGGSYNEQFFGPGTRLTVL.

This chain uses TRBV10-2 with TRBJ1-4, with 8 bases identical to TRBD1. The CDR3 contains 17 residues. The germline V gene has CDR1 WSHSY and CDR2 SAAADI. The J segment lost 1 base and the V segment lost 7 bases, leaving 11 bases of the junction unmatched. The CDR3 is CASNTQGALRTNEKLFF. The DNA of the CDR3 is TGCGCCAGCAATACTCAGGGGGCCCTTCGAACTAATGAAAAACTGTTTTTT.

This rearrangement joins TRBV5-4 to TRBJ2-7; D is uncertain. The ends were cut back, 5 bases at V and 2 bases at J, with 14 bases in the middle. Germline V gives CDR1 SGHNT, CDR2 YYREEE (reference sequence). The CDR3 has 14 amino acids. CDR3 loop: CASSFSEDPYEQYF. In DNA, the CDR3 is TGTGCCAGCAGTTTTTCAGAGGATCCCTACGAGCAGTACTTC. Looking up the rest from reference TRBV5-4 and TRBJ2-7 gives the full variable domain: ETGVTQSPTHLIKTRGQQVTLRCSSQSGHNTVSWYQQALGQGPQFIFQYYREEENGRGNFPPRFSGLQFPNYSSELNVNALELDDSALYLCASSFSEDPYEQYFGPGTRLTVT.

Note on this clone: A junction end diverges from the germline sequence, so it may reflect a read error. The rearrangement uses TRBV6-1 and TRBJ2-7, with D perhaps matching TRBD2 (6 bases). This CDR3 is 17 amino acids long. CDR1 and CDR2 (germline): MNHNS, SASEGT. The chain's CDR3 is CAISESKGTGRSREQYF. The CDR3 bases are TGTGCCATCAGTGAGTCGAAGGGGACTGGTCGTTCGAGGGAGCAGTACTTC.

J is TRBJ1-2 and V is TRBV28; TRBD1 is a possible D gene (6 bases). The CDR3 extends over 14 amino acids. V lost 5 bases and J lost 7, with 17 bases in between. The V gene's germline CDR1 is MDHEN and CDR2 SYDVKM. Here the CDR3 reads CASSPQGSAGGYTF. In DNA, the CDR3 is TGTGCCAGCAGTCCACAGGGCAGTGCTGGTGGCTACACCTTC.

The rearrangement links TRBV9 to TRBJ2-3; 10 nucleotides match TRBD1. The CDR3 consists of 16 residues. V lost 0 bases and J lost 1; bases outside the gene matches: 2. Looked up from germline, CDR1 is SGDLS and CDR2 is YYNGEE. The CDR3 DNA reads as TGTGCCAGCAGCGTAGGGGGACAGGGGCGCACAGATACGCAGTATTTT. Its translation: CASSVGGQGRTDTQYF.

CDR3 nucleotides: TGTGCCAGCAGTCATCGCCACAGGAATTATGGCTACACCTTC. Its translation: CASSHRHRNYGYTF. This chain links TRBV6-6 with TRBJ1-2, with D possibly TRBD1 on 5 matching bases. Germline V gives CDR1 MNHNY, CDR2 SVGAGI (reference sequence). V was shortened by 5 bases and J by 5 bases, with 15 bases between the two germline ends. The CDR3 runs to 14 residues.